A single sample gave rise to the 25 T cell receptor beta chains below, sequenced in a study of blood T cell repertoires in COVID-19. Only in-frame clones appear in the TCRdb table, and some are missing; sequencing was by immunoSEQ multiplex PCR. The data hold around 300,000 clones, with roughly 88% observed a single time. What was sequenced was PBMCs or T cells enriched from blood (not recorded which). The source of these receptors is a man aged 30 to 45 who had recovered from COVID-19.

This clone was recorded only once. In the same sample, other DNA sequences code for this CDR3. The J gene is TRBJ1-5, the V gene TRBV5-1; 8 nucleotides agree with TRBD1. Germline CDR1 reads SGHRS; CDR2 reads YFSETQ. The V and J ends lost 0 bases and 6 bases, in that order; junction bases with no gene match: 2. This CDR3 region has 14 residues. CDR3 sequence (DNA): TGCGCCAGCAGCTTGGGGCAGGGGGCTCAGCCCCAGCATTTT. Translation gives CASSLGQGAQPQHF. The entire variable domain, with the rest obtained from reference TRBV5-1 and TRBJ1-5, is as follows: KAGVTQTPRYLIKTRGQQVTLSCSPISGHRSVSWYQQTPGQGLQFLFEYFSETQRNKGNFPGRFSGRQFSNSRSEMNVSTLELGDSALYLCASSLGQGAQPQHFGDGTRLSIL.

The gene calls are TRBV5-4 and TRBJ2-1, with D maybe TRBD2 (7 bases). The CDR3 runs to 15 residues. CDR1 is SGHNT, CDR2 YYREEE, per germline (reference sequence). V was pared by 0 bases and J by 6 bases, with 13 bases between. CDR3 sequence reads: CASSLVAGAGNEQFF. The CDR3 nucleotides read TGTGCCAGCAGCTTGGTGGCGGGGGCGGGCAATGAGCAGTTCTTC.

This sequence joins TRBV30 and TRBJ1-2; 9 bases agree with TRBD1. The CDR3 runs to 13 residues. V dropped 3 bases and J dropped 6; count of bases not matched to a gene: 5. Looked up from germline, CDR1 is GTSNPN and CDR2 is SVGIG (reference sequence). The CDR3 region is CAWRDTGGDGYTF. As DNA, the CDR3 is TGTGCCTGGAGGGACACAGGGGGCGATGGCTACACCTTC.

J is TRBJ1-3 and V is TRBV5-1; 7 bases agree with TRBD1. The CDR3 loop spans 17 amino acids. CDR1 is SGHRS and CDR2 is YFSETQ in the germline V gene. The ends lost 6 bases at V and 3 bases at J; junction bases unmatched: 15. The CDR3 coding sequence is TGCGCCAGCATCCCAGACAGGGACGGGTGCTTTGGAAACACCATATATTTT. Translated: CASIPDRDGCFGNTIYF.

The genes are TRBV10-3 and TRBJ2-5; tentatively, D is TRBD1 (6 bases). The CDR3 consists of 14 residues. V was trimmed by 6 bases and J by 0 bases, leaving 11 bases between them. Germline CDR1 reads ENHRY; CDR2 reads SYGVKD. CDR3 nucleotide sequence: TGTGCCATCAGGGGGGACATAAACCAAGAGACCCAGTACTTC. Protein: CAIRGDINQETQYF.

V and J are TRBV5-1 and TRBJ1-3, with D unclear. The length of the CDR3 is 12 residues. CDR1 is SGHRS, CDR2 YFSETQ, per germline. The V end was cut by 0 bases, the J end by 5 bases, with 3 bases between. This CDR3 is CASSLDRNTIYF. As DNA, the CDR3 is TGCGCCAGCAGCTTGGACAGAAACACCATATATTTT.

The chain has TRBV2 and TRBJ2-5; 8 bases are a match to TRBD2. V lost 10 bases to trimming and J lost 3 bases; unmatched junction nucleotides: 4. This CDR3 is built from 12 residues. Germline assignment: CDR1 SNHLY and CDR2 FYNNEI. CDR3 protein: CAIQAGEETQYF. DNA of the CDR3: TGTGCCATCCAAGCGGGGGAAGAGACCCAGTACTTC.

V and J are TRBV18 and TRBJ1-4; D perhaps matches TRBD1 (6 bases). Trimming stripped 5 bases from V and 4 bases from J, with 14 bases between. In germline, CDR1 is KGHSH, CDR2 LQKENI. CDR3 size: 15 residues. In DNA, the CDR3 is TGTGCCAGCTCAACTCAGACAGGTGGTAATGAAAAACTGTTTTTT. Its protein is CASSTQTGGNEKLFF.

The J gene is TRBJ2-2, the V gene TRBV19; TRBD2 matches 11 bases. V was pared by 3 bases and J by 4 bases, with 7 bases of the junction left unmatched. The germline V gene has CDR1 LNHDA and CDR2 SQIVND (reference sequence). The CDR3 is 17 residues long. The CDR3 is CASSIHPSGGSTGELFF. CDR3 bases: TGTGCCAGTAGTATCCACCCTAGCGGGGGGAGCACCGGGGAGCTGTTTTTT.

The chain employs TRBV18 and TRBJ2-2; 8 bases align to TRBD1. Looked up from germline, CDR1 is KGHSH and CDR2 is LQKENI. The CDR3 length is 15 residues. V lost 3 bases and J lost 3; bases outside the gene matches: 3. CDR3 in amino acids: CASSPGTGDTGELFF. DNA of the CDR3: TGTGCCAGCTCACCCGGGACAGGTGACACCGGGGAGCTGTTTTTT. The variable domain in full, with the rest retrieved from reference TRBV18 and TRBJ2-2, is NAGVMQNPRHLVRRRGQEARLRCSPMKGHSHVYWYRQLPEEGLKFMVYLQKENIIDESGMPKERFSAEFPKEGPSILRIQQVVRGDSAAYFCASSPGTGDTGELFFGEGSRLTVL.

The V and J genes are TRBV28 and TRBJ1-6; D is possibly TRBD1 (6 bases). CDR3 length: 17 residues. The germline CDR1 and CDR2 sequences are MDHEN and SYDVKM. With 6 bases removed from V and 9 bases from J, the gap between germline ends came to 24 bases. CDR3 amino acids: CASRTPIGGGRGSPLHF. In DNA form, the CDR3 reads TGTGCCAGCAGGACCCCGATTGGGGGGGGCCGTGGTTCACCCCTCCACTTT. Complete variable domain (other parts from reference TRBV28 and TRBJ1-6): DVKVTQSSRYLVKRTGEKVFLECVQDMDHENMFWYRQDPGLGLRLIYFSYDVKMKEKGDIPEGYSVSREKKERFSLILESASTNQTSMYLCASRTPIGGGRGSPLHFGNGTRLTVT.

The V gene is TRBV30, the J gene TRBJ1-5; TRBD1 agrees at 9 bases. This CDR3 comprises 13 residues. V dropped 5 bases and J dropped 4; count of bases not matched to a gene: 3. Germline CDR1 and CDR2: GTSNPN and SVGIG (reference sequence). CDR3 DNA sequence: TGTGCCTGGGGGACAGGGAAGAATCAGCCCCAGCATTTT. Protein sequence: CAWGTGKNQPQHF.

This rearrangement joins TRBV6-1 to TRBJ2-2; perhaps TRBD1 as D (5 bases). Germline assignment: CDR1 MNHNS and CDR2 SASEGT. The CDR3 is 14 amino acids. V lost 2 bases and J lost 3, with 7 bases in between. CDR3: CASSETGHTGELFF. CDR3 nucleotide sequence: TGTGCCAGCAGTGAAACAGGACACACCGGGGAGCTGTTTTTT.

The rearrangement uses TRBV4-2 and TRBJ1-2; 8 nucleotides agree with TRBD1. Germline V CDR1 and CDR2: LGHNA, YNFKEQ. This CDR3 has 16 amino acids. The trim removed 0 bases at V and 8 bases at J, leaving 11 bases unmatched. CDR3 sequence reads: CASSQDLGQGANGYTF. The CDR3 DNA reads TGTGCCAGCAGCCAAGATCTCGGGCAGGGGGCGAACGGCTACACCTTC.

The V gene is TRBV5-4, the J gene TRBJ2-5; possibly TRBD1 for D (7 bases). The V end was cut by 7 bases, the J end by 5 bases, with 12 bases between. Per germline, CDR1 SGHNT and CDR2 YYREEE (reference sequence). The CDR3 extends over 12 amino acids. The CDR3 loop is CASGPGGETQYF. In DNA, the CDR3 is TGTGCCAGCGGTCCAGGGGGGGAGACCCAGTACTTC.

The gene calls are TRBV7-3 and TRBJ2-1; possibly TRBD1 for D (5 bases). Per germline, CDR1 SGHTA and CDR2 FQGTGA. V lost 2 bases, J lost 8 bases, and 10 bases lay in between. The CDR3 has 13 amino acids. CDR3 nucleotide sequence: TGTGCCAGCAGCTTAGAATTAGGGGATGAGCAGTTCTTC. Its translation is CASSLELGDEQFF.

The gene calls are TRBV6-5 and TRBJ2-7; 7 bases fit TRBD2. CDR1 and CDR2 (germline): MNHEY, SVGAGI. V lost 6 bases to trimming and J lost 2 bases; unmatched junction nucleotides: 4. The CDR3 runs to 13 residues. CDR3 nucleotides: TGTGCCAGCAGGGCTAGCGGAACCTACGAGCAGTACTTC. Translation: CASRASGTYEQYF.

V gene TRBV5-1 combines with J gene TRBJ2-5; D unresolved. Trimming removed 1 base at V and 0 bases at J, with 19 bases between. There are 18 residues in the CDR3. Germline-derived CDR1 and CDR2 are SGHRS and YFSETQ. CDR3 sequence (DNA): TGCGCCAGCAGCTTGACAGCTCTGGGCAGGCCGTACCAAGAGACCCAGTACTTC. It yields the protein CASSLTALGRPYQETQYF.

V usage is TRBV27 and J usage is TRBJ1-6; D perhaps matches TRBD1 (5 bases). Per the germline V gene, CDR1 is MNHEY and CDR2 is SMNVEV (reference sequence). The CDR3 spans 12 residues. Trimming removed 0 bases at V and 16 bases at J, with 10 bases between. DNA for the CDR3: TGTGCCAGCAGTTTATCGTGGGGCCCTCTCCACTTT. It encodes CASSLSWGPLHF.

The V gene is TRBV12-3 or TRBV12-4, the J gene TRBJ2-3; 7 bases are a match to TRBD2. The length of the CDR3 is 12 residues. J gave up 11 bases and V 6 bases, and 8 bases lay outside the gene matches. Here the CDR3 DNA reads TGTGCCAGCAGCCGTGGACTAGTTGGGCAGTATTTT. This codes for CASSRGLVGQYF.

This chain joins TRBV11-2 and TRBJ2-1; D is possibly TRBD1 (5 bases). V dropped 5 bases and J dropped 9 bases, with 11 bases sitting between them. The CDR3 runs to 12 residues. The germline V gene encodes CDR1 SGHAT and CDR2 FQNNGV. The CDR3 sequence: CASSQGEGEQFF. In nucleotides, the CDR3 is TGTGCCAGCAGCCAAGGGGAAGGTGAGCAGTTCTTC.

The CDR3 nucleotides read TGCGCCAGCAGCTTGGGGCAGGGTACTCAGCCCCAGCATTTT. Translating gives CASSLGQGTQPQHF. The chain employs TRBV5-1 and TRBJ1-5; D might be TRBD1 (5 bases). There are 14 residues in the CDR3. The germline CDR1 and CDR2 sequences are SGHRS and YFSETQ. Deletions cut 0 bases from V and 6 bases from J, with 10 bases between.

The rearrangement uses TRBV6-5 and TRBJ1-1; D possibly corresponds to TRBD1 (6 bases). V gave up 6 bases and J gave up 2 bases, with 13 bases separating them. The CDR3 spans 14 residues. CDR1 MNHEY and CDR2 SVGAGI come from the germline V gene. The CDR3 is CASRVQGPNTEAFF. For the CDR3, the DNA is TGTGCCAGCAGGGTACAGGGCCCCAACACTGAAGCTTTCTTT.

The rearrangement links TRBV27 to TRBJ2-1; D might be TRBD2 (6 bases). The CDR3 is made up of 13 amino acids. Trimming took 6 bases from V and 8 from J, leaving 14 bases between them. CDR1 is MNHEY, CDR2 SMNVEV, per germline (reference sequence). The CDR3 nucleotides read TGTGCCAGCAGGCTGACTAGGGGCCATGAGCAGTTCTTC. Protein: CASRLTRGHEQFF.

The rearrangement joins TRBV5-8 to TRBJ2-7, with D tentatively TRBD2 (5 bases). There are 13 residues in the CDR3. V gave up 2 bases and J gave up 3 bases, with 9 bases separating them. The germline CDR1 and CDR2 sequences are SGHTS and YDEGEE. The CDR3 region is CASSFGVGYEQYF. DNA of the CDR3: TGTGCCAGCAGCTTCGGGGTAGGCTACGAGCAGTACTTC.